The 8 T cell receptor beta chains below all came from one sample that was sequenced in a study of blood T cell repertoires in COVID-19. Sequencing used immunoSEQ multiplex PCR; TCRdb keeps in-frame clones, though not all of them. Among a few hundred thousand clones listed, about 91% were seen once. Sequences were obtained from peripheral blood. The receptor set was obtained from a woman in her twenties or thirties with COVID-19, enrolled during active disease.

This clone has just a few counts. The V call is TRBV7-9, the J call TRBJ1-3; 8 nucleotides agree with TRBD1. The V segment lost 6 bases and the J segment 11 bases; nucleotides outside the gene matches: 12. The CDR3 is 14 amino acids. Germline V gives CDR1 SEHNR, CDR2 FQNEAQ (reference sequence). Here the CDR3 reads CASSPRDSGGPIYF. In nucleotides, the CDR3 is TGTGCCAGCAGTCCTCGGGACTCAGGGGGCCCCATATATTTT.

The chain uses TRBV4-3 and TRBJ2-3; 7 nucleotides line up with TRBD2. Per germline, CDR1 LGHNA and CDR2 YSLEER. CDR3 length: 18 residues. V lost 0 bases and J lost 1; bases outside the gene matches: 10. The CDR3 DNA is TGCGCCAGCAGCCAAGATTGGCGGGCGGGAGATGGCACAGATACGCAGTATTTT. Translating gives CASSQDWRAGDGTDTQYF.

CDR3 amino acids: CASSPIRRQPRGYTF. Written as DNA, the CDR3 is TGTGCCAGCAGCCCTATAAGGAGACAGCCACGTGGCTACACCTTC. The chain employs TRBV11-2 and TRBJ1-2; D may be TRBD1 (5 bases). CDR1 SGHAT and CDR2 FQNNGV come from the germline V gene. The CDR3 extends over 15 amino acids. Trimming cost V 5 bases and J 7 bases, with 20 bases left between them.

The chain has TRBV28 and TRBJ1-6, with D possibly being TRBD1 (5 bases). V was cut by 2 bases and J by 9 bases, with 14 bases left in between. Germline assignment: CDR1 MDHEN and CDR2 SYDVKM. This CDR3 spans 15 amino acids. CDR3 protein: CASSLGAWGGSPLHF. The CDR3 nucleotides read TGTGCCAGCAGTTTAGGGGCCTGGGGAGGTTCACCCCTCCACTTT. Filled out from reference TRBV28 and TRBJ1-6, the complete variable domain reads DVKVTQSSRYLVKRTGEKVFLECVQDMDHENMFWYRQDPGLGLRLIYFSYDVKMKEKGDIPEGYSVSREKKERFSLILESASTNQTSMYLCASSLGAWGGSPLHFGNGTRLTVT.

V usage is TRBV7-8 and J usage is TRBJ1-5; D is ambiguous. This CDR3 comprises 15 residues. The V gene's germline CDR1 is SGHVS and CDR2 FQNEAQ. Trimming stripped 3 bases from V and 0 bases from J, with 9 bases between. The chain's CDR3 is CASSFTVGSNQPQHF. The CDR3 bases are TGTGCCAGCAGCTTCACCGTCGGTAGCAATCAGCCCCAGCATTTT.

The chain uses TRBV19 and TRBJ1-2, with 12 bases identical to TRBD1. Germline loops: CDR1 LNHDA, CDR2 SQIVND (reference sequence). There are 17 residues in the CDR3. Trimming removed 5 bases from V and 0 bases from J; junction bases left unmatched: 7. In DNA, the CDR3 is TGTGCCAGTAGTGAGAGGGACAGGGGGCTGGCTAACTATGGCTACACCTTC. Its translation: CASSERDRGLANYGYTF.

This rearrangement joins TRBV4-1 to TRBJ2-2; 7 bases are a match to TRBD1. The CDR3 covers 17 residues. V was pared by 2 bases and J by 0 bases, with 6 bases of the junction left unmatched. Germline CDR1 is MGHRA and CDR2 is YSYEKL. CDR3 DNA: TGCGCCAGCAGCCAAACCCCCGGGACAGCGAACACCGGGGAGCTGTTTTTT. Protein product: CASSQTPGTANTGELFF.

The genes are TRBV6-5 and TRBJ2-3, with D perhaps matching TRBD2 (6 bases). Germline V gene lookup returns CDR1 MNHEY and CDR2 SVGAGI. V dropped 6 bases and J dropped 2 bases, with 12 bases sitting between them. CDR3 length: 14 residues. The CDR3 DNA reads TGTGCCAGCAGCCGCCGCGGGAACACAGATACGCAGTATTTT. This codes for CASSRRGNTDTQYF.